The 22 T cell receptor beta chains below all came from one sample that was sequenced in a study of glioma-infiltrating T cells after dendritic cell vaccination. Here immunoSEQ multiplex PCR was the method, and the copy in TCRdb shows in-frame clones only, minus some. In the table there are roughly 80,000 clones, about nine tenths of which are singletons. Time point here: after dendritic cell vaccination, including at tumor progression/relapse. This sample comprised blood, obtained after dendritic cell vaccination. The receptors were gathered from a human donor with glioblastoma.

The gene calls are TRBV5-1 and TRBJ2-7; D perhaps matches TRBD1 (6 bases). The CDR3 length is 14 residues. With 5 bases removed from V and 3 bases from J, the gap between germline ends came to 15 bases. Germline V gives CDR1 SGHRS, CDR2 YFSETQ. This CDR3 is CASRSTGANYEQYF. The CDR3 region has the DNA TGCGCCAGCAGGTCGACAGGTGCTAACTACGAGCAGTACTTC.

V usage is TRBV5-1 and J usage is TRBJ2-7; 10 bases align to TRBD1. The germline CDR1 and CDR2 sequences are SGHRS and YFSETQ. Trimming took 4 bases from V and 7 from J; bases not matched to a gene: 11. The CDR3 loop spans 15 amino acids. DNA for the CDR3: TGCGCCAGCAGCGTATCCTCCGGGACAGGGGAGGAGCAGTACTTC. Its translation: CASSVSSGTGEEQYF.

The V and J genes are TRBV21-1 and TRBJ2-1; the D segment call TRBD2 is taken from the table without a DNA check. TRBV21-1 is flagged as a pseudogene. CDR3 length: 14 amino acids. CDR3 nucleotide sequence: TGTGCACCAGCTAGCCGATACACCTACAATGAGCAGTTCTTC. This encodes CAPASRYTYNEQFF.

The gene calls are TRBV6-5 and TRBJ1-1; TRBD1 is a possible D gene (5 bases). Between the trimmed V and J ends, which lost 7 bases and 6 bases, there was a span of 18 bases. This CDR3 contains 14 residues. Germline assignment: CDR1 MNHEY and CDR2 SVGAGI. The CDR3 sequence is CASTMGQPWSEAFF. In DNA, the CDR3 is TGTGCCAGCACCATGGGGCAGCCTTGGTCTGAAGCTTTCTTT.

The CDR3 here is CASSTPGTSSYEQYF. The CDR3 DNA sequence: TGTGCCAGCAGTACTCCCGGGACTAGCTCCTACGAGCAGTACTTC. This chain joins TRBV27 and TRBJ2-7; 8 bases fit TRBD2. Germline V CDR1 and CDR2: MNHEY, SMNVEV (reference sequence). J was trimmed by 0 bases and V by 5 bases; bases with no gene match: 6. CDR3 length: 15 residues.

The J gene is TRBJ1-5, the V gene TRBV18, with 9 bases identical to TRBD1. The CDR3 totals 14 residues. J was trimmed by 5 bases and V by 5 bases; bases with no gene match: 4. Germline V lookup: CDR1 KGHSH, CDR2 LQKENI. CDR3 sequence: CASSRQGEDQPQHF. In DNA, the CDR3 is TGTGCCAGCTCAAGACAGGGGGAGGATCAGCCCCAGCATTTT.

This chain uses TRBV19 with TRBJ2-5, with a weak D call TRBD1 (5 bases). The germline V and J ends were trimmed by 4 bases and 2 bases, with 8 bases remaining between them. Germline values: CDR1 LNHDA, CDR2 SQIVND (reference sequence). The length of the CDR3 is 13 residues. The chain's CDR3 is CASSTRVQETQYF. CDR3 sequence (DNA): TGTGCCAGTAGTACCAGGGTTCAAGAGACCCAGTACTTC.

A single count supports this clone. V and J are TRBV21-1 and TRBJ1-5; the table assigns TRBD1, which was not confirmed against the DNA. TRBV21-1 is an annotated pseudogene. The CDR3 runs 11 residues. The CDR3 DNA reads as TGTGCCAGCACCAAAGCAACACCCCAGCATTTT. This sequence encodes CASTKATPQHF.

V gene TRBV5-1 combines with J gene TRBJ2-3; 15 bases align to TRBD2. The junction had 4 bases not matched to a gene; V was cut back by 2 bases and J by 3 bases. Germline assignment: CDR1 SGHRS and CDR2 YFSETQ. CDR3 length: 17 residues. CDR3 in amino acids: CASSLTGTSGGTDTQYF. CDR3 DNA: TGCGCCAGCAGCTTAACCGGGACTAGCGGGGGGACAGATACGCAGTATTTT. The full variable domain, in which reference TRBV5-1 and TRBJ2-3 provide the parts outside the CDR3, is KAGVTQTPRYLIKTRGQQVTLSCSPISGHRSVSWYQQTPGQGLQFLFEYFSETQRNKGNFPGRFSGRQFSNSRSEMNVSTLELGDSALYLCASSLTGTSGGTDTQYFGPGTRLTVL.

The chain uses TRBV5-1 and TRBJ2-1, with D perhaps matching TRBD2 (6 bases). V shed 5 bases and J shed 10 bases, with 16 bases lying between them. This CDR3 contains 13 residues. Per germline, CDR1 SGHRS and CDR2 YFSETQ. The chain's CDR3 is CASSWDSLGEQFF. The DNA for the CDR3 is TGCGCCAGCAGTTGGGACTCTCTGGGGGAGCAGTTCTTC.

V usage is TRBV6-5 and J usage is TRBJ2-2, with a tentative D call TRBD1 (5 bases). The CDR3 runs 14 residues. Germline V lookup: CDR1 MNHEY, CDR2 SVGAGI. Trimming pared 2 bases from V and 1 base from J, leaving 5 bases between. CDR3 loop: CASSYTGNTGELFF. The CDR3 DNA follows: TGTGCCAGCAGTTACACAGGGAACACCGGGGAGCTGTTTTTT.

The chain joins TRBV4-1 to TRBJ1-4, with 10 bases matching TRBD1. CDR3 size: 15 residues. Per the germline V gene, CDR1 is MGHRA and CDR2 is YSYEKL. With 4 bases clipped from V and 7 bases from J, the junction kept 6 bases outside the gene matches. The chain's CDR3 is CASSRETGGFEKLFF. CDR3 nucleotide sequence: TGCGCCAGCAGCCGGGAGACAGGGGGCTTTGAAAAACTGTTTTTT.

This CDR3 reads CASSVRGPGYGYTF. CDR3 DNA sequence: TGCGCCAGCAGCGTCAGGGGGCCGGGCTATGGCTACACCTTC. J is TRBJ1-2 and V is TRBV5-1, with 8 bases identical to TRBD1. V lost 4 bases and J lost 4; bases outside the gene matches: 6. Germline CDR1 is SGHRS and CDR2 is YFSETQ. CDR3 length: 14 amino acids.

The CDR3 sequence is CASSPPPVGGSYNQPQHF. DNA of the CDR3: TGTGCCAGCTCACCACCCCCTGTAGGAGGGTCCTACAATCAGCCCCAGCATTTT. The genes are TRBV18 and TRBJ1-5, with D uncertain. The CDR3 loop spans 18 amino acids. The V gene lost 0 bases and the J gene lost 3 bases, with 18 bases spanning the gap. Germline V gene data show CDR1 as KGHSH and CDR2 as LQKENI.

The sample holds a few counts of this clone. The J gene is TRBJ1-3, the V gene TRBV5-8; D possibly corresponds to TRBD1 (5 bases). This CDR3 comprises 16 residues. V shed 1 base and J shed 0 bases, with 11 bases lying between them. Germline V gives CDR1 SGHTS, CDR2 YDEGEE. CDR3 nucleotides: TGTGCCAGCAGCTTGTGGGGGGGAAGCTCTGGAAACACCATATATTTT. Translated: CASSLWGGSSGNTIYF.

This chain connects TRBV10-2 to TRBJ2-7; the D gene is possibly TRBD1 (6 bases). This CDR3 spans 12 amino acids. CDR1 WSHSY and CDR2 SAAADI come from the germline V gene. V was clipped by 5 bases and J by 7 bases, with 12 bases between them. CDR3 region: CASSTGLGEQYF. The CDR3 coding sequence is TGCGCCAGCAGTACAGGGCTGGGGGAGCAGTACTTC.

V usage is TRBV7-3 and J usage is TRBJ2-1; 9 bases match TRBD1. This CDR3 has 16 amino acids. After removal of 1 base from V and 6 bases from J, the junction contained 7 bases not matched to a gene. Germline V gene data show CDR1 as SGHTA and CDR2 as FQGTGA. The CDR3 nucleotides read TGTGCCAGCAGCTTAATAGGACAGGGGACCTCCAATGAGCAGTTCTTC. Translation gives CASSLIGQGTSNEQFF.

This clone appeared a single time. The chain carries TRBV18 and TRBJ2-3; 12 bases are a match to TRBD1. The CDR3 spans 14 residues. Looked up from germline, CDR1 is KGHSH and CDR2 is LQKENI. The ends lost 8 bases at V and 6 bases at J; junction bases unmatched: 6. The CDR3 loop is CASEGQGATDTQYF. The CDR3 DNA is TGTGCCAGCGAGGGACAGGGGGCGACGGATACGCAGTATTTT.

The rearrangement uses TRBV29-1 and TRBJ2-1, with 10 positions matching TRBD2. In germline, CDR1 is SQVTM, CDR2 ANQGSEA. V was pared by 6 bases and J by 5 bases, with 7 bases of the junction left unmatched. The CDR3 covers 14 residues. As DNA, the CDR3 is TGCAGCGTCCGAGCGGGAGGGGTACACAATGAGCAGTTCTTC. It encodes CSVRAGGVHNEQFF.

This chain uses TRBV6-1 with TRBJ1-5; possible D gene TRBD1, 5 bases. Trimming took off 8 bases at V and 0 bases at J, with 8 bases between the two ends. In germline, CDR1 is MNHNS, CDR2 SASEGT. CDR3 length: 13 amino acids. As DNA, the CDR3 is TGTGCCAGCGCGGGGGATAGCAATCAGCCCCAGCATTTT. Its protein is CASAGDSNQPQHF.

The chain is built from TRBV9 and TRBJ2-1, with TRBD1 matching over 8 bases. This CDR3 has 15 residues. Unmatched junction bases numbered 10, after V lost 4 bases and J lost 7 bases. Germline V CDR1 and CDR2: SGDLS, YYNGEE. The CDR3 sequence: CASSFVGTGLNEQFF. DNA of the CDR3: TGTGCCAGCAGCTTCGTCGGGACAGGCCTTAATGAGCAGTTCTTC.

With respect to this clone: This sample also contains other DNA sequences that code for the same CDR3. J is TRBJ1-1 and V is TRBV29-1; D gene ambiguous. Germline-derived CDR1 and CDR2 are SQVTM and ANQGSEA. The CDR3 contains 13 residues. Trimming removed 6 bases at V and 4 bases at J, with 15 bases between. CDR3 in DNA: TGCAGCGTGATAAATACTCCTGGCACTGAAGCTTTCTTT. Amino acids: CSVINTPGTEAFF.